Reported below is one T cell receptor (beta chain). Antigen specificity is unknown. These data are taken from a study of CD8 T cell repertoires and HIV-1 epitope variants. V was shortened by 1 base and J by 2 bases, with 9 bases between the two germline ends. The CDR3 loop spans 14 amino acids. Germline loops: CDR1 SGHTA, CDR2 FQGNSA. TCRdb's table, derived via immunoSEQ multiplex PCR, lists solely in-frame clones and lacks some. The sample shows more than 4,000 clones, approximately 67% of them seen only once. The chain links TRBV7-2 to TRBJ2-7; D not resolved. The sequence was collected from a male donor with HIV. The sample comprised cultured CD8+ T cells derived from PBMCs. CDR3 coding DNA: TGTGCCAGCAGCTTAGATCTAAGAGCCTACGAGCAGTACTTC. It translates to CASSLDLRAYEQYF.